One and the same sample provided the 16 T cell receptor beta chains below, sequenced in a study of T cells in Graves' hyperthyroidism and ophthalmopathy. There were TCR beta CDR3 regions amplified from RNA transcripts. HTBI primers were employed in a first-round RT-PCR of the TCR CDR3. TCRdb reprocessed the multiplex PCR reads with MiXCR, giving one entry per CDR3 protein. The sample has about 49,000 distinct CDR3 sequences, roughly 56% seen once. The sequenced material came from peripheral blood or thyroid tissue (not recorded which). The receptors here all came from a man between 18 and 29 years old with Graves' hyperthyroidism.

The CDR3 DNA reads as TGTGCCAGCGGAGAGGTAAAGGATGGCTACACCATATATTTT. This gives the protein CASGEVKDGYTIYF. J is TRBJ1-3 and V is TRBV9; D is unclear. There are 14 residues in the CDR3. The V gene's germline CDR1 is SGDLS and CDR2 YYNGEE. V gave up 7 bases and J gave up 8 bases, with 19 bases separating them.

The rearrangement uses TRBV29-1 and TRBJ2-5, with D perhaps matching TRBD1 (6 bases). CDR3 size: 13 residues. V was shortened by 6 bases and J by 5 bases, with 16 bases between the two germline ends. CDR1 is SQVTM, CDR2 ANQGSEA, per germline. In DNA, the CDR3 is TGCAGCGTGAGGCCCGGGACAAGGGAGACCCAGTACTTC. Translated, it gives CSVRPGTRETQYF.

This clonotype was counted ten times or more. The germline gene is not matched at one end of the junction; a read error may be the cause. The chain has TRBV7-9 and TRBJ2-2, with a possible D match to TRBD2 (6 bases). CDR1 and CDR2 from the germline V gene are SEHNR and FQNEAQ (reference sequence). This CDR3 has 16 residues. The CDR3 DNA is TGTGCCAGCATCTTAGCCAGCGGGTACAGCACCGGGGAGCTGTTTTTT. It codes for CASILASGYSTGELFF.

This clonotype appeared many times. The V and J genes are TRBV11-2 and TRBJ2-3; D remains unclear. Germline values: CDR1 SGHAT, CDR2 FQNNGV. CDR3 length: 15 residues. Trimming stripped 1 base from V and 2 bases from J, with 10 bases between. For the CDR3, the DNA is TGTGCCAGCAGCTTAGCGGTCCGAATCACAGATACGCAGTATTTT. Residues: CASSLAVRITDTQYF.

This clonotype qualifies as medium-sized. The chain has TRBV7-2 and TRBJ1-2; the D is unclear. The CDR3 covers 12 residues. V lost 3 bases and J 8 bases, leaving 10 bases between the germline ends. The germline V gene has CDR1 SGHTA and CDR2 FQGNSA. The CDR3 DNA sequence: TGTGCCAGCAGCTTCCAGGCAGTAGGCTACACCTTC. Translating it yields CASSFQAVGYTF.

V is TRBV6-1 and J is TRBJ1-2, with TRBD1 matching 8 bases. Germline V CDR1 and CDR2: MNHNS, SASEGT. There are 13 residues in the CDR3. The V gene end was trimmed by 5 bases and the J gene end by 7 bases; junction bases not matched to a gene: 6. The CDR3 here is CASSPGQGRGYTF. The CDR3 DNA reads TGTGCCAGCAGTCCTGGACAGGGTCGTGGCTACACCTTC.

This clonotype was recorded at least ten times. The chain has TRBV4-2 and TRBJ1-5; perhaps TRBD1 as D (6 bases). The CDR3 runs to 16 residues. Germline V CDR1 and CDR2: LGHNA, YNFKEQ. V was trimmed by 5 bases and J by 2 bases, leaving 16 bases between them. This CDR3 is CASSGGVIRGNQPQHF. The CDR3 nucleotides read TGTGCCAGCAGCGGGGGCGTCATAAGGGGCAATCAGCCCCAGCATTTT.

This clonotype was counted many times. CDR3: CASSSPGLAGAETQYF. The CDR3 DNA reads as TGTGCCAGCAGTTCGCCGGGACTAGCGGGAGCAGAGACCCAGTACTTC. The J gene is TRBJ2-5, the V gene TRBV28; 14 nucleotides align to TRBD2. Trimming at V came to 4 bases and at J to 4 bases, leaving 5 bases not matched to a gene. Germline V gene data show CDR1 as MDHEN and CDR2 as SYDVKM. CDR3 length: 16 residues.

In this sample, this clonotype turned up many times. The chain couples TRBV6-1 to TRBJ2-5, with D hard to call. This CDR3 region has 13 residues. Germline V lookup: CDR1 MNHNS, CDR2 SASEGT. With 4 bases removed from V and 5 bases from J, the gap between germline ends came to 11 bases. The CDR3 sequence: CASSAYLGETQYF. CDR3 DNA sequence: TGTGCCAGCAGTGCGTATCTCGGGGAGACCCAGTACTTC.

The chain employs TRBV10-3 and TRBJ2-7, with TRBD2 matching over 10 bases. V lost 9 bases and J lost 1; bases outside the gene matches: 3. Germline V gene data show CDR1 as ENHRY and CDR2 as SYGVKD. The CDR3 is 13 residues long. The CDR3 is CAITSGVSYEQYF. In nucleotides, the CDR3 is TGTGCCATAACTAGCGGGGTTTCCTACGAGCAGTACTTC.

The gene calls are TRBV7-9 and TRBJ1-5; D remains ambiguous. There are 13 residues in the CDR3. V lost 6 bases to trimming and J lost 5 bases, with 11 bases between them. In germline, CDR1 is SEHNR, CDR2 FQNEAQ (reference sequence). This CDR3 reads CASSFSSYQPQHF. CDR3 sequence (DNA): TGTGCCAGCAGTTTTTCTTCATATCAGCCCCAGCATTTT.

This clonotype was seen many times. This rearrangement joins TRBV20-1 to TRBJ1-5, with D maybe TRBD1 (5 bases). CDR1 and CDR2 from the germline V gene are DFQATT and SNEGSKA (reference sequence). The CDR3 covers 12 residues. V lost 4 bases and J lost 5, with 9 bases in between. CDR3 bases: TGCAGTGCTACTAGGGGCTATCAGCCCCAGCATTTT. It yields the protein CSATRGYQPQHF.

There are a few counts of this clonotype. The rearrangement uses TRBV25-1 and TRBJ1-5; the D gene is possibly TRBD1 (5 bases). Trimming took off 4 bases at V and 7 bases at J, with 14 bases between the two ends. From germline, CDR1 is MGHDK and CDR2 SYGVNS. This CDR3 has 14 amino acids. CDR3 sequence reads: CASSGGLPLQPQHF. The CDR3 bases are TGTGCCAGCAGTGGGGGACTACCTCTACAGCCCCAGCATTTT.

This clonotype was counted many times. V gene TRBV20-1 combines with J gene TRBJ2-7; D call uncertain. Germline assignment: CDR1 DFQATT and CDR2 SNEGSKA (reference sequence). The CDR3 covers 13 residues. V was cut by 0 bases and J by 10 bases, with 16 bases left in between. The CDR3 region is CSAREAAYSSQYF. The CDR3 DNA is TGCAGTGCTAGAGAGGCAGCCTACTCCTCCCAGTACTTC.

This clonotype was counted only a few times. The chain carries TRBV15 and TRBJ1-6, with D uncertain. The CDR3 covers 13 residues. With 0 bases removed from V and 12 bases from J, the gap between germline ends came to 9 bases. The germline V gene has CDR1 LNHNV and CDR2 YYDKDF (reference sequence). CDR3 nucleotides: TGTGCCACCAGCAGAGATCCCCGGTTACCCCTCCACTTT. Amino acids: CATSRDPRLPLHF.

This clonotype was picked up many times. The chain recombines TRBV18 with TRBJ1-4; D not resolved. CDR1 is KGHSH, CDR2 LQKENI, per germline. CDR3 length: 12 amino acids. The germline V and J ends were trimmed by 1 base and 8 bases, with 5 bases remaining between them. CDR3 sequence reads: CASSPHDEKLFF. The CDR3 DNA reads as TGTGCCAGCTCACCACACGACGAAAAACTGTTTTTT.